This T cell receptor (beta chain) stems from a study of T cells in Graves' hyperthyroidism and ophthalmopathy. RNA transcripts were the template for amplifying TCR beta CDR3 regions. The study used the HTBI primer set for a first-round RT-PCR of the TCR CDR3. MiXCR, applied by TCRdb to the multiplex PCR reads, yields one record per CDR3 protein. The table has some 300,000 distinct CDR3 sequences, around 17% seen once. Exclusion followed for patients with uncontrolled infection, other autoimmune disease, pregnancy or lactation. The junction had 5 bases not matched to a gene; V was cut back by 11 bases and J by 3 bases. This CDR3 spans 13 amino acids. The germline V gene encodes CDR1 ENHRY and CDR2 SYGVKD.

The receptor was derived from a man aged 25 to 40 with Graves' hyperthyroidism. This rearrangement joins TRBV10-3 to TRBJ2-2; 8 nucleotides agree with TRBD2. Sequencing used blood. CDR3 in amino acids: CASGGGYTGELFF. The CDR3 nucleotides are TGTGCCTCGGGGGGGGGGTACACCGGGGAGCTGTTTTTT.